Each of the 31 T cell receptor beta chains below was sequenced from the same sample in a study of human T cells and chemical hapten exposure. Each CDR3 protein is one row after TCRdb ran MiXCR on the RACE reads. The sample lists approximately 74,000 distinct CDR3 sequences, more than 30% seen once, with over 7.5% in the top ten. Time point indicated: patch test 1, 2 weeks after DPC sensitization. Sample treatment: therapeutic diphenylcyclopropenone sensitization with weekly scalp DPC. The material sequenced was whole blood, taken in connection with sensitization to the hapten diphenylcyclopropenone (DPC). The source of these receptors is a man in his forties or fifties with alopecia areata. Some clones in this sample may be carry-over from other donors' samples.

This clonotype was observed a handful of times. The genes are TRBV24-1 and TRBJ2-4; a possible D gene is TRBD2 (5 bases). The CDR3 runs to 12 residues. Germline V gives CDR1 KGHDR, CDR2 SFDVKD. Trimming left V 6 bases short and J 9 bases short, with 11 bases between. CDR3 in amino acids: CATSKKEGIQYF. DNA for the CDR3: TGTGCCACCAGTAAGAAAGAGGGCATTCAGTACTTC.

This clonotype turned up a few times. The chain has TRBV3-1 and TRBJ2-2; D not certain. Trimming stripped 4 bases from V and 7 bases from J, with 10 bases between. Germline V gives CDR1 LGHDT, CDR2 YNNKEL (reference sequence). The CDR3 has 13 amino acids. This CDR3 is CASSRIRNGELFF. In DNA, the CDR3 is TGTGCCAGCAGCCGCATCAGGAACGGGGAGCTGTTTTTT.

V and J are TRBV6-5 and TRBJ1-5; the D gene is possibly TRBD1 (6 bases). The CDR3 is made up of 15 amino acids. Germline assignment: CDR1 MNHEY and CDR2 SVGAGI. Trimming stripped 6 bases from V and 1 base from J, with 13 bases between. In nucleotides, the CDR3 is TGTGCCAGCAGACCCCTTACAGGGAGCAATCAGCCCCAGCATTTT. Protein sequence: CASRPLTGSNQPQHF.

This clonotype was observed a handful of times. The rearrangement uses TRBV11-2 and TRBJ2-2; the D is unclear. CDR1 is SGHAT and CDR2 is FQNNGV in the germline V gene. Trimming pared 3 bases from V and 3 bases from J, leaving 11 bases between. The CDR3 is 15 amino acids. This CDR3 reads CASSLGPWDTGELFF. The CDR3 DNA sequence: TGTGCCAGCAGCTTGGGTCCTTGGGACACCGGGGAGCTGTTTTTT.

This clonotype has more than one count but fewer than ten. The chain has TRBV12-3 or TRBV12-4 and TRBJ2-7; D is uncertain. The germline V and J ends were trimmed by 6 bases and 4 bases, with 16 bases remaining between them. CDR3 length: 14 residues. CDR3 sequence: CASSQVIPPYEQYF. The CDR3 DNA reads TGTGCCAGCAGCCAAGTTATCCCTCCGTACGAGCAGTACTTC.

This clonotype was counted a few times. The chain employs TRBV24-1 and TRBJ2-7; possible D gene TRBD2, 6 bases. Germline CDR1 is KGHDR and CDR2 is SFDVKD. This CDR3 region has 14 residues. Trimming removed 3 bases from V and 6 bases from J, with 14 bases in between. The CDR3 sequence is CATSDRGWASEQYF. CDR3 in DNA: TGTGCCACCAGTGATCGGGGGTGGGCGTCCGAGCAGTACTTC.

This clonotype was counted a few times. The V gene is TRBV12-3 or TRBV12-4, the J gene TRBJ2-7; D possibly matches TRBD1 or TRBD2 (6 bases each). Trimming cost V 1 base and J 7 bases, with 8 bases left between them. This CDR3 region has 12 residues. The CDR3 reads CASSLGGTEQYF. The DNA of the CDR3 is TGTGCCAGCAGTTTAGGCGGGACAGAGCAGTACTTC.

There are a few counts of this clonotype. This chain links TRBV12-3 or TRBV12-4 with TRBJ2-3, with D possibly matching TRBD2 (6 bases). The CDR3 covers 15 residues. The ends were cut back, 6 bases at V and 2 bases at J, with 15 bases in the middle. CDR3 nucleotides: TGTGCCAGCAGCCCAGAGGAGGGCGACACAGATACGCAGTATTTT. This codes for CASSPEEGDTDTQYF.

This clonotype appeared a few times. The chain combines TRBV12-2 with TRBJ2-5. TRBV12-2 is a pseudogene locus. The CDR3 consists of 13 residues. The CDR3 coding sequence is TGTGCAAGTCGCTTAGCGGGAGAAGAGACCCAGTACTTC. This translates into CASRLAGEETQYF.

CDR3 coding DNA: TGTGCCAGCAGCATAGGACAGGGAAGTTTGGATACGCAGTATTTT. This codes for CASSIGQGSLDTQYF. This sequence joins TRBV7-2 and TRBJ2-3, with 8 bases identical to TRBD1. Germline CDR1 is SGHTA and CDR2 is FQGNSA. Trimming took 5 bases from V and 6 from J; bases not matched to a gene: 10. The CDR3 has 15 amino acids.

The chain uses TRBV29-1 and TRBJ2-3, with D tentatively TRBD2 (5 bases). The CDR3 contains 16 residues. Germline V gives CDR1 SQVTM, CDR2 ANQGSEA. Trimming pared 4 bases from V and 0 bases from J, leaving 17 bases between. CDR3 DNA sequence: TGCAGCGTTGTGCCTACCTTAACGGGAAGCACAGATACGCAGTATTTT. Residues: CSVVPTLTGSTDTQYF.

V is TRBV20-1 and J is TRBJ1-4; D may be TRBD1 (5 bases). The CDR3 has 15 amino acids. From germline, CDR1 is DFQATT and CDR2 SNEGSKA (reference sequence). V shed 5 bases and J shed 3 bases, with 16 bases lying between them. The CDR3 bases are TGCAGTGCTCATGGGACGGGATCCTCTAATGAAAAACTGTTTTTT. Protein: CSAHGTGSSNEKLFF.

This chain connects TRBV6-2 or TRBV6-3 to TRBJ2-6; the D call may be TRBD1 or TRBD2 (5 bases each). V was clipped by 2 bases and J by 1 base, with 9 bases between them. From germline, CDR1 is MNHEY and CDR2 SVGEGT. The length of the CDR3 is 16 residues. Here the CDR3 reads CASSYAGSSGANVLTF. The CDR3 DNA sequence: TGTGCCAGCAGTTACGCAGGGAGTTCTGGGGCCAACGTCCTGACTTTC.

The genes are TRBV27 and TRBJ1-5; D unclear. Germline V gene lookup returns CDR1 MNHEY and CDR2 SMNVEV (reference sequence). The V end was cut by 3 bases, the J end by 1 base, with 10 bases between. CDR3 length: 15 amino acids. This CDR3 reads CASSLFAVSNQPQHF. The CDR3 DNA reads TGTGCCAGCAGTTTGTTCGCGGTCAGCAATCAGCCCCAGCATTTT.

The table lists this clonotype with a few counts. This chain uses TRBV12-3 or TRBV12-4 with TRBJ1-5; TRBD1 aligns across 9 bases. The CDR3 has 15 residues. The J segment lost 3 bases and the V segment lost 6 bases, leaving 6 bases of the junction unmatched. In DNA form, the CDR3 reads TGTGCCAGCAGGTTGGGACAGGGAGTCAATCAGCCCCAGCATTTT. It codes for CASRLGQGVNQPQHF.

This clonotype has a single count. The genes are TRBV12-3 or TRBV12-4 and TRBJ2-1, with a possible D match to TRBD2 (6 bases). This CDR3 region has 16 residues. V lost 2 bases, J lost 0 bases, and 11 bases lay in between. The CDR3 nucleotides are TGTGCCAGCAGTTTATGGCGGGACCCCTCCTACAATGAGCAGTTCTTC. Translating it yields CASSLWRDPSYNEQFF.

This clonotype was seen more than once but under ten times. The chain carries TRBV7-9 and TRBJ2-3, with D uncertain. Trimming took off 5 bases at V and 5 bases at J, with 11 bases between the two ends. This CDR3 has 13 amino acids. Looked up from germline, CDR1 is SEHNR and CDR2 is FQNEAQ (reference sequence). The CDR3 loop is CASSPPEQDTQYF. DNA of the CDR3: TGTGCCAGCAGCCCCCCGGAGCAAGATACGCAGTATTTT.

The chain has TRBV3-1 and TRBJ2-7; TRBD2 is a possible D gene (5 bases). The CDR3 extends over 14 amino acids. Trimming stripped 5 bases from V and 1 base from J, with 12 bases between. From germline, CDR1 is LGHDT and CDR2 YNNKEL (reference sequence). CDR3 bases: TGTGCCAGCAGCACCCGGCAGCGGTCCTACGAGCAGTACTTC. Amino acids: CASSTRQRSYEQYF.

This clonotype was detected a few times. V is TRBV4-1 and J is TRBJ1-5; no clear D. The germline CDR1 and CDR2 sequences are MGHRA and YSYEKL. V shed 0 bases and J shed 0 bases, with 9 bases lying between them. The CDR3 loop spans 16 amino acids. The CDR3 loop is CASSQDGPYSNQPQHF. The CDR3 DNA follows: TGCGCCAGCAGCCAAGATGGACCTTATAGCAATCAGCCCCAGCATTTT.

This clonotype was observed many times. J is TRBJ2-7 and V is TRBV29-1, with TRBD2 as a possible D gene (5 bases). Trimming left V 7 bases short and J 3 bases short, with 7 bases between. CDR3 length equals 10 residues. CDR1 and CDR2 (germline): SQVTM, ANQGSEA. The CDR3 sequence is CSAGDYEQYF. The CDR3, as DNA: TGCAGCGCCGGGGACTACGAGCAGTACTTC.

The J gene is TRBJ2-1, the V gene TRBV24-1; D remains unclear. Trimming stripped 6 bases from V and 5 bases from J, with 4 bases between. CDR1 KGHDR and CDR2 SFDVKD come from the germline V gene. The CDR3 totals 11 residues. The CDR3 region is CATSIDNEQFF. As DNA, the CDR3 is TGTGCCACCAGTATTGACAATGAGCAGTTCTTC.

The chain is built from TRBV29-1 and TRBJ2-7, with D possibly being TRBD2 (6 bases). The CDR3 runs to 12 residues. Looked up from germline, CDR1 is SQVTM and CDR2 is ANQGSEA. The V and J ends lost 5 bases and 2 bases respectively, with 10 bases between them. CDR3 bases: TGCAGCGTTACCACTAGCACCTACGAGCAGTACTTC. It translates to CSVTTSTYEQYF.

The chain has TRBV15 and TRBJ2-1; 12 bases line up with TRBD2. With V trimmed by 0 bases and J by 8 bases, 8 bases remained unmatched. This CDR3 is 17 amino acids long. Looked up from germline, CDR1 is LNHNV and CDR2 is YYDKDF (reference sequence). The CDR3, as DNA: TGTGCCACCAGCAGAGATGCTCGGACTAGCGGGACCGATGAGCAGTTCTTC. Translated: CATSRDARTSGTDEQFF.

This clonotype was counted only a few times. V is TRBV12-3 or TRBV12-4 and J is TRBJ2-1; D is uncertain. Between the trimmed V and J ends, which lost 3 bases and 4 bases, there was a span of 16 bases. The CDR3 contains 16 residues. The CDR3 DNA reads TGTGCCAGCAGTTTGGTGGGATCGTCCACGTACAATGAGCAGTTCTTC. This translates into CASSLVGSSTYNEQFF.

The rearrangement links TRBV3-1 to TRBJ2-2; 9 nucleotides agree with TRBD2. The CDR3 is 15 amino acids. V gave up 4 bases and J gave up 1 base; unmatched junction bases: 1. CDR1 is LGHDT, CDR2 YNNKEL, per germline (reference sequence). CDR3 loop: CASSRLAVNTGELFF. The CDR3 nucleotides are TGTGCCAGCAGCCGACTAGCGGTGAACACCGGGGAGCTGTTTTTT.

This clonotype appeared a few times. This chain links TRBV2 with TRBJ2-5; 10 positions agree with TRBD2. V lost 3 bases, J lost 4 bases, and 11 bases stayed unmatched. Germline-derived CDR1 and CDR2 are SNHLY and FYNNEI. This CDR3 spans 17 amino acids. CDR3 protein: CASSDPSGRRGGETQYF. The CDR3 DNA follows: TGTGCCAGCAGTGATCCTAGCGGGAGAAGAGGAGGAGAGACCCAGTACTTC.

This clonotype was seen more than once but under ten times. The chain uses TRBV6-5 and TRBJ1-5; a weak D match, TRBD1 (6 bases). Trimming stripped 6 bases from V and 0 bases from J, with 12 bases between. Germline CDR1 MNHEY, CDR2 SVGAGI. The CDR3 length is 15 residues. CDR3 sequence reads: CASRRRQDSNQPQHF. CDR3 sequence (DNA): TGTGCCAGCAGAAGAAGACAGGATAGCAATCAGCCCCAGCATTTT.

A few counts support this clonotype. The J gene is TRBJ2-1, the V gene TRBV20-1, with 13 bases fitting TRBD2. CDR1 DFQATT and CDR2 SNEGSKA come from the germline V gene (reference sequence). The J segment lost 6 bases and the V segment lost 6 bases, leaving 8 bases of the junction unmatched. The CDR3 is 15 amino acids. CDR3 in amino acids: CSARGLAGFGNEQFF. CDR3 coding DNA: TGCAGTGCACGGGGACTAGCGGGGTTCGGCAATGAGCAGTTCTTC.

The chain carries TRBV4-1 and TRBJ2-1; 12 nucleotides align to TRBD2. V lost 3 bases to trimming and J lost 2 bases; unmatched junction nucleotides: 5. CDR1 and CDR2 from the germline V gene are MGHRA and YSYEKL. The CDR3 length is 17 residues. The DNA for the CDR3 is TGCGCCAGCAGCCACCCGGGACTAGCGGGCCCCTACAATGAGCAGTTCTTC. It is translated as CASSHPGLAGPYNEQFF.

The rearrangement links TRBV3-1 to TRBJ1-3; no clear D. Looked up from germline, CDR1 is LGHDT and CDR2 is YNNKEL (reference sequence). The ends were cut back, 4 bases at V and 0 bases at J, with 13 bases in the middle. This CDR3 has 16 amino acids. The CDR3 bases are TGTGCCAGCAGCCGAGGCCTGGGAAGCTCTGGAAACACCATATATTTT. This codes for CASSRGLGSSGNTIYF.

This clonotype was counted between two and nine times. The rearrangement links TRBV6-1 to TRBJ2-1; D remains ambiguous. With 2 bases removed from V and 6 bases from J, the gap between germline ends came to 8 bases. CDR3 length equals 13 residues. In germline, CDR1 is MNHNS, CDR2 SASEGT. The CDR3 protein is CASSESRTNEQFF. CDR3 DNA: TGTGCCAGCAGTGAAAGTCGCACCAATGAGCAGTTCTTC.